The 10 T cell receptor beta chains given below trace back to one sample, sequenced in a study of spatial heterogeneity in lung cancer. Findings and limits, study-wide: Within tumors, counts of expanded alpha and beta TCRs tracked tumor mutation counts.

One entry per CDR3 protein, called by TCRdb with MiXCR from the 5' RACE reads. Among approximately 5,000 distinct CDR3 sequences, about 29% were seen once, and the ten largest hold more than 25%. Their antigens are not known. Specified time point: sample taken at primary tumor resection. The starting material was lung tumor tissue, obtained at surgery. The receptors originated from a female donor with early-stage non-small cell lung cancer.

The chain links TRBV20-1 to TRBJ2-7; TRBD2 agrees at 9 bases. Germline CDR1 and CDR2: DFQATT and SNEGSKA (reference sequence). This CDR3 comprises 14 residues. Germline trimming cut 6 bases from V and 0 bases from J; bases unmatched to any gene: 6. In nucleotides, the CDR3 is TGCAGTGCGTCGAGCGGGGGGCTCTCCTACGAGCAGTACTTC. Translation gives CSASSGGLSYEQYF.

The chain couples TRBV20-1 to TRBJ1-4; D call uncertain. Germline lookup yields CDR1 DFQATT and CDR2 SNEGSKA (reference sequence). The CDR3 covers 15 residues. Trimming took off 5 bases at V and 8 bases at J, with 21 bases between the two ends. In DNA form, the CDR3 reads TGCAGTGCTGGCCCCCCAGGTGGAGGTTGGGAAAAACTGTTTTTT. This gives the protein CSAGPPGGGWEKLFF.

This clonotype counts as medium-sized. The chain has TRBV15 and TRBJ1-4; 7 nucleotides match TRBD1. The CDR3 extends over 16 amino acids. V lost 0 bases and J lost 6; bases outside the gene matches: 7. In germline, CDR1 is LNHNV, CDR2 YYDKDF (reference sequence). DNA of the CDR3: TGTGCCACCAGCAGAGATTTTCCGGGACAGTATGAAAAACTGTTTTTT. Its protein is CATSRDFPGQYEKLFF.

This clonotype rates as large. The V call is TRBV7-9, the J call TRBJ2-2; TRBD1 might be the D (5 bases). The length of the CDR3 is 20 residues. Germline V gives CDR1 SEHNR, CDR2 FQNEAQ (reference sequence). V was shortened by 1 base and J by 2 bases, with 23 bases between the two germline ends. DNA of the CDR3: TGTGCCAGCAGCTTAGAGGGGCTGTTGGCAGAGGACCAAAACACCGGGGAGCTGTTTTTT. The encoded protein is CASSLEGLLAEDQNTGELFF.

This clonotype was detected ten times or more. V is TRBV11-3 and J is TRBJ2-7, with a possible D match to TRBD2 (6 bases). The CDR3 extends over 12 amino acids. The germline V gene encodes CDR1 SGHNT and CDR2 YENEEA. Trimming removed 3 bases at V and 7 bases at J, with 10 bases between. CDR3 protein: CASSFSAGEQYF. The DNA of the CDR3 is TGTGCCAGCAGCTTTAGTGCGGGGGAGCAGTACTTC.

The chain couples TRBV7-2 to TRBJ1-1, with 7 bases identical to TRBD1. The CDR3 has 14 amino acids. The V segment lost 6 bases and the J segment 4 bases; nucleotides outside the gene matches: 8. In germline, CDR1 is SGHTA, CDR2 FQGNSA. CDR3 loop: CASSRDSRFTEAFF. CDR3 DNA: TGTGCCAGCAGTCGGGACAGTCGGTTCACTGAAGCTTTCTTT. Looking up the rest from reference TRBV7-2 and TRBJ1-1 gives the full variable domain: GAGVSQSPSNKVTEKGKDVELRCDPISGHTALYWYRQSLGQGLEFLIYFQGNSAPDKSGLPSDRFSAERTGGSVSTLTIQRTQQEDSAVYLCASSRDSRFTEAFFGQGTRLTVV.

This clonotype is judged medium-sized (0.01 to 0.1%). This sequence joins TRBV7-2 and TRBJ1-1; the D is unclear. The CDR3 consists of 14 residues. Deletions cut 1 base from V and 1 base from J, with 7 bases between. Germline CDR1 reads SGHTA; CDR2 reads FQGNSA. CDR3 DNA sequence: TGTGCCAGCAGCTTAGAGGAGTCGAACACTGAAGCTTTCTTT. Protein product: CASSLEESNTEAFF.

This clonotype is classed as large. The V gene is TRBV29-1, the J gene TRBJ2-7; the D call may be TRBD1 or TRBD2 (6 bases each). Per germline, CDR1 SQVTM and CDR2 ANQGSEA. The CDR3 spans 11 residues. Trimming took 0 bases from V and 12 from J, leaving 12 bases between them. CDR3 sequence (DNA): TGCAGCGTTGAAGATGGAGGGGGTCCGTACTTC. It codes for CSVEDGGGPYF.

By share, this clonotype counts as medium-sized. The J gene is TRBJ2-1, the V gene TRBV2, with 9 nucleotides matching TRBD2. Trimming cost V 3 bases and J 3 bases; bases outside gene matches: 6. Germline values: CDR1 SNHLY, CDR2 FYNNEI. The CDR3 consists of 16 residues. The CDR3 nucleotides read TGTGCCAGCAGTGATTTCCCTAGCGGGGACTACAATGAGCAGTTCTTC. Its protein product is CASSDFPSGDYNEQFF.

This clonotype was detected ten times or more. The chain combines TRBV28 with TRBJ1-2; D gene uncertain. The CDR3 has 12 residues. Germline V gene lookup returns CDR1 MDHEN and CDR2 SYDVKM. The V gene lost 5 bases and the J gene lost 4 bases, with 8 bases spanning the gap. The CDR3 nucleotides are TGTGCCAGCAGTCCGAGTTCCTATGGCTACACCTTC. Its translation is CASSPSSYGYTF.